A selection of T cell receptor beta chains follows, all from one sample in a study of cytomegalovirus exposure and HLA in healthy donors. Using immunoSEQ multiplex PCR, the repertoire was profiled, and TCRdb retains in-frame clones only, with some absent. Of 150,000 or so clones listed, roughly nine tenths are singletons. Sequenced input: PBMCs. Receptors were obtained from a woman in her late teens or twenties in good health and CMV-seropositive. The CDR3 runs from the conserved cysteine through the conserved F or W. Fields, in order: J gene, clone size, V gene, D gene, CDR3 DNA, CDR3 protein. A D gene is named only where the DNA matches it firmly. Expanded clones are given a class, and other clones once, few, many or no size at all.

>TRBJ2-7|.|TRBV19|.
TGTGCCAGTAGCCCCCAGGACAGTATTACCTACGAGCAGTACTTC
CASSPQDSITYEQYF
>TRBJ1-1|once|TRBV5-8|.
TGTGCCAGCAGCTTGCTAGGTGCGAACACTGAAGCTTTCTTT
CASSLLGANTEAFF
>TRBJ1-5|.|TRBV5-1|.
TGCGCCAGCAGCCTCGGACCGGAGGGGACTCAGCCCCAGCATTTT
CASSLGPEGTQPQHF
>TRBJ2-3|once|TRBV25-1|.
TGTGCCAGCAGTGAGAACAGGTTCACAGATACGCAGTATTTT
CASSENRFTDTQYF
>TRBJ1-5|once|TRBV4-2|.
TGTGCCAGCAGCCAAGATGGGGGGGCGAATCAGCCCCAGCATTTT
CASSQDGGANQPQHF
>TRBJ2-1|.|TRBV28|TRBD2
TGTGCCAGCAGTACTTGGACTAGCGGGGTAAATGAGCAGTTCTTC
CASSTWTSGVNEQFF
>TRBJ2-3|.|TRBV18|TRBD1
TGTGCCAGCTCACCACAAATGCAATCTGAACAGGGGGCGGCAGATACGCAGTATTTT
CASSPQMQSEQGAADTQYF
>TRBJ1-3|.|TRBV29-1|TRBD1
TGCAGCGTTGGGGACAGGAGCTCTGGAAACACCATATATTTT
CSVGDRSSGNTIYF
>TRBJ2-5|.|TRBV27|.
TGTGCCAGCGGAGGGTGGGAAGAGACCCAGTACTTC
CASGGWEETQYF
>TRBJ1-1|.|TRBV13|TRBD1
TGTGCCAGCACCAATTTTCGACAGGGCATGAACACTGAAGCTTTCTTT
CASTNFRQGMNTEAFF
>TRBJ2-7|.|TRBV4-2|.
TGTGCCAGCAGCCGAGACAGGGCGGGAATCAAGGTCGAGCAGTACTTC
CASSRDRAGIKVEQYF
>TRBJ2-7|.|TRBV12-5|TRBD1
TGTGCTAGTGGTTTGGTCGCCTGGGGACAGGGGGCCTACGAGCAGTACTTC
CASGLVAWGQGAYEQYF
>TRBJ2-1|.|TRBV15|TRBD2
TGTGCCACCAGCAGAGGCCGGGGGGACAATGAGCAGTTCTTC
CATSRGRGDNEQFF
>TRBJ2-1|.|TRBV5-1|.
TGCGCCAGCAGCTTGGAGGGGGAATACAATGAGCAGTTCTTC
CASSLEGEYNEQFF
>TRBJ2-5|.|TRBV5-8|TRBD2
TGTGCCAGCAGCTCGCTGACTAGCGGGGGAACCGGGGAGACCCAGTACTTC
CASSSLTSGGTGETQYF
>TRBJ2-7|.|TRBV11-1|.
TGTGCCAGCAGCTTAGAGACCGGACAGCCGACCCCCTACGAGCAGTACTTC
CASSLETGQPTPYEQYF
>TRBJ2-7|.|TRBV6-5|TRBD1
TGTGCCAGCAGTTACAAGGGACAGGGGGCCCACGAGCAGTACTTC
CASSYKGQGAHEQYF